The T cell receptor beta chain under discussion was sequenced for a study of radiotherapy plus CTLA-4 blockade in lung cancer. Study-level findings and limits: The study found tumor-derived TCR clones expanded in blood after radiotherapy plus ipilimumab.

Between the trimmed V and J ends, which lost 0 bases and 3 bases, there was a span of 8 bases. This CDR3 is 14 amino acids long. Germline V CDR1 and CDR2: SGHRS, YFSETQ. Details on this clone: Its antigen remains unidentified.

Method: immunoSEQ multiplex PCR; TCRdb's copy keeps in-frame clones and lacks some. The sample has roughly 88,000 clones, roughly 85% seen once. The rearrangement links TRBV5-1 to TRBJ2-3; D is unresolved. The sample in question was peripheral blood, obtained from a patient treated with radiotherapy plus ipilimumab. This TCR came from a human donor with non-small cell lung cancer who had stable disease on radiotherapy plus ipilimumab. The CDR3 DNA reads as TGCGCCAGCAGCTTGGAAGGAAGTACAGATACGCAGTATTTT. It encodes CASSLEGSTDTQYF.